The 9 T cell receptor beta chains below were found in one sample sequenced in a study of identical twins. Each CDR3 protein is one row after TCRdb ran MiXCR on the 5' RACE reads. The table shows a few hundred thousand distinct CDR3 sequences, with about 16% occurring only once. These data were also filed under a second study, of yellow fever vaccine responses in identical twins.

The sequencing sample was made of CD4+ T cells sorted from blood. The receptors here all came from a woman aged 18-29 years in good health.

This sequence joins TRBV5-1 and TRBJ2-7, with TRBD2 matching 9 bases. CDR1 is SGHRS, CDR2 YFSETQ, per germline. This CDR3 comprises 13 residues. Trimming removed 7 bases from V and 6 bases from J; junction bases left unmatched: 8. CDR3 residues: CASAQREVSEQYF. The CDR3 DNA is TGCGCCAGCGCCCAGCGGGAGGTCTCCGAGCAGTACTTC.

V usage is TRBV10-3 and J usage is TRBJ2-3; 11 nucleotides agree with TRBD2. The CDR3 is 16 amino acids. With 7 bases clipped from V and 4 bases from J, the junction kept 10 bases outside the gene matches. Germline V lookup: CDR1 ENHRY, CDR2 SYGVKD. This chain's CDR3 is CAITTGLAGLSDTQYF. The DNA for the CDR3 is TGTGCCATCACTACAGGACTAGCGGGCCTCTCAGATACGCAGTATTTT.

The chain is built from TRBV25-1 and TRBJ2-5, with D hard to call. Germline CDR1 MGHDK, CDR2 SYGVNS. This CDR3 contains 17 residues. Trimming stripped 1 base from V and 2 bases from J, with 17 bases between. CDR3 sequence: CASSEFWVGIKQETQYF. In DNA form, the CDR3 reads TGTGCCAGCAGTGAATTCTGGGTAGGAATCAAACAAGAGACCCAGTACTTC.

CDR3 in amino acids: CASSLGDRGYEQYF. CDR3 in DNA: TGTGCCAGCAGCTTGGGGGACAGGGGATACGAGCAGTACTTC. The genes are TRBV12-3 or TRBV12-4 and TRBJ2-7, with TRBD1 matching 10 bases. V dropped 6 bases and J dropped 4; count of bases not matched to a gene: 6. This CDR3 contains 14 residues.

This clonotype was seen a few times. The V gene is TRBV7-9, the J gene TRBJ2-3, with D perhaps matching TRBD1 (7 bases). Trimming took off 3 bases at V and 9 bases at J, with 19 bases between the two ends. From germline, CDR1 is SEHNR and CDR2 FQNEAQ (reference sequence). The CDR3 consists of 15 residues. This chain's CDR3 is CASSFSGGHQNTQYF. In DNA form, the CDR3 reads TGTGCCAGCAGCTTTTCAGGGGGGCACCAAAACACGCAGTATTTT.

This clonotype was recorded a few times. The rearrangement links TRBV10-3 to TRBJ1-6; TRBD1 matches 8 bases. The J segment lost 3 bases and the V segment lost 5 bases, leaving 3 bases of the junction unmatched. The CDR3 is 15 amino acids. Germline-derived CDR1 and CDR2 are ENHRY and SYGVKD. The CDR3 spells CAISPGQDYNSPLHF. The CDR3 DNA sequence: TGTGCCATCAGTCCGGGACAGGACTATAATTCACCCCTCCACTTT.

V usage is TRBV6-1 and J usage is TRBJ1-1; D unclear. The ends were cut back, 4 bases at V and 2 bases at J, with 20 bases in the middle. The CDR3 is made up of 17 amino acids. Germline V gene sequence: CDR1 MNHNS, CDR2 SASEGT. DNA of the CDR3: TGTGCCAGCAGTGGCGATTTTCGCGGGCAGACAAACACTGAAGCTTTCTTT. Amino acids: CASSGDFRGQTNTEAFF.

This clonotype was observed a few times. This chain connects TRBV20-1 to TRBJ1-5, with D unclear. The CDR3 spans 13 residues. The germline V and J ends were trimmed by 6 bases and 0 bases, with 9 bases remaining between them. Germline CDR1 and CDR2: DFQATT and SNEGSKA (reference sequence). CDR3 sequence (DNA): TGCAGTGCCGGGCGGGATAGCAATCAGCCCCAGCATTTT. This codes for CSAGRDSNQPQHF.

The rearrangement links TRBV5-1 to TRBJ2-5; 9 bases line up with TRBD2. V was pared by 7 bases and J by 5 bases, with 15 bases of the junction left unmatched. CDR3 length: 16 residues. The germline gives CDR1 SGHRS, CDR2 YFSETQ. This CDR3 is CASALPRTSEGETQYF. The CDR3 DNA follows: TGCGCCAGCGCCCTCCCGCGGACTAGCGAGGGGGAGACCCAGTACTTC.